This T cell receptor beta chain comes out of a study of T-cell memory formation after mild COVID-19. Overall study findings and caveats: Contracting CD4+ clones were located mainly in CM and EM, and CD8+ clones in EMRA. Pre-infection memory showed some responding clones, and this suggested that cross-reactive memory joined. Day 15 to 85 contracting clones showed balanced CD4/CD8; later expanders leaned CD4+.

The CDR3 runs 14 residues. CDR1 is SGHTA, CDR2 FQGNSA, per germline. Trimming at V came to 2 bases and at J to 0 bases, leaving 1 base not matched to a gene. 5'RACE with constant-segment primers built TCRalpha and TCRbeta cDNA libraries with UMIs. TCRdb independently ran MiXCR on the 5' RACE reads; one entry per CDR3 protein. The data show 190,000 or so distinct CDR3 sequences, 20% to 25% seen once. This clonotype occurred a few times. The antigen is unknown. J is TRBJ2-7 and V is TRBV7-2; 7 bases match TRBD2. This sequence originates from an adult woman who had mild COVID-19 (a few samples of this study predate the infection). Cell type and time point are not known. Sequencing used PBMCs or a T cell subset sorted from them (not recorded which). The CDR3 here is CASSLLAASYEQYF. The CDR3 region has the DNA TGTGCCAGCAGCTTACTAGCGGCCTCCTACGAGCAGTACTTC.